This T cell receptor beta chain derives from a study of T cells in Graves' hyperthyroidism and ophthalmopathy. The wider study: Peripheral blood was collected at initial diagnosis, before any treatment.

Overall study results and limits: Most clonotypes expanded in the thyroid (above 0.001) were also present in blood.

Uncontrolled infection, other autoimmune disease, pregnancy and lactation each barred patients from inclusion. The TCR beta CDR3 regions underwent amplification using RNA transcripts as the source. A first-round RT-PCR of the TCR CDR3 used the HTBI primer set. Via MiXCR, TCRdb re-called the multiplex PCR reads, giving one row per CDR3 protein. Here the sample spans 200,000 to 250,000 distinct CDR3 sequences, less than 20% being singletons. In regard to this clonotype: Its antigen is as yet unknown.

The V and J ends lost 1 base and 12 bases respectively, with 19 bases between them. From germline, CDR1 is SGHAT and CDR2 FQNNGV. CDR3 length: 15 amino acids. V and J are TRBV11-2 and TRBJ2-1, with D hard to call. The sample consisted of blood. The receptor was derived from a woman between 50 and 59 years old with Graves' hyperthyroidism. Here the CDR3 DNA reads TGTGCCAGCAGCTTAGTTCTAGTGAACTACTATGGGCAGTTCTTC. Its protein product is CASSLVLVNYYGQFF.